The entry below describes one T cell receptor (beta chain). Its antigen is undetermined. The data stem from a study of identical twins. TCRdb reprocessed the 5' RACE reads with MiXCR, giving one entry per CDR3 protein. The sample contains about 1.7 million distinct CDR3 sequences, less than 40% of which appear only once. Healthy Caucasians made up all donors. Study-wide findings and caveats: Fewer insertions characterized abundant cord blood beta clonotypes, whereas memory repertoires showed none. Invariant cells of the MAIT and iNKT types might have partly distorted the zero-insertion analyses. Twin pairs had excess sharing that was weaker in beta out-of-frame sequences.

V shed 5 bases, J shed 2 bases, and the junction held 18 bases outside the gene matches. The CDR3 sequence is 20 residues long. Germline values: CDR1 MNHEY, CDR2 SVGEGT. This sequence originates from a newborn girl in good health. Sequencing input: cord blood. This sequence joins TRBV6-2 or TRBV6-3 and TRBJ2-1, with 10 bases that match TRBD2. The CDR3 spells CASSHWASGSNAPTYNEQFF. The CDR3 DNA is TGTGCCAGCAGTCACTGGGCTAGCGGGAGCAACGCCCCGACCTACAATGAGCAGTTCTTC.